Sequencing of this TCR beta chain was carried out in a study of blood T cells in healthy people across ages. A sample-barcoded 5' primer and a J-beta primer mix were used in a second PCR of roughly 7 to 11 cycles. TCRdb itself ran the 5' RACE reads through MiXCR, one entry per CDR3 protein. The profile covers hundreds of thousands of distinct CDR3 sequences, with 40% to 50% appearing a single time and about 21% taken by the ten largest. V lost 1 base and J 2 bases, leaving 12 bases between the germline ends. Germline V gene data show CDR1 as KGHSH and CDR2 as LQKENI. The CDR3 runs 17 residues. The chain links TRBV18 to TRBJ2-6; weak D call: TRBD1 (5 bases). The TCR sequence derives from a man in his 60s in good health. The material sequenced was blood. CDR3 bases: TGTGCCAGCTCACCACGGCAGGGTGGCGCTGGGGCCAACGTCCTGACTTTC. Its protein is CASSPRQGGAGANVLTF.